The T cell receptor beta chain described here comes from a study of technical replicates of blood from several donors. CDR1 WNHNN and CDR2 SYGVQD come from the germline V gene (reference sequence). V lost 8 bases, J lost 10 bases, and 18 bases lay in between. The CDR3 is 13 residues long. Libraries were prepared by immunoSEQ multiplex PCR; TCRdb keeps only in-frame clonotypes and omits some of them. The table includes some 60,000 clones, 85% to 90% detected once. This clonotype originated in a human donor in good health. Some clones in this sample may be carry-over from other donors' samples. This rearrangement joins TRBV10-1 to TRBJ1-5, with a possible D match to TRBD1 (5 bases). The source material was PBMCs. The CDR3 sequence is CASPTSREVPQHF. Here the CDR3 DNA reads TGCGCCAGCCCCACCTCCAGGGAGGTACCCCAGCATTTT.